This TCR beta chain was sequenced during a study of control samples from healthy donors and cancer patients. This clone appeared a few times. The table came from immunoSEQ multiplex PCR; TCRdb's copy has only in-frame clones and leaves some out. This table holds about 140,000 clones, more than 85% found once. Trimming stripped 1 base from V and 2 bases from J, with 11 bases between. The length of the CDR3 is 15 residues. The germline V gene has CDR1 SNHLY and CDR2 FYNNEI. The sample consisted of blood. The clonotype originates from a woman in her twenties or thirties in good health. The chain employs TRBV2 and TRBJ1-1; D call uncertain. This CDR3 reads CASSEGSGTNTEAFF. In DNA form, the CDR3 reads TGTGCCAGCAGTGAAGGGTCAGGCACCAACACTGAAGCTTTCTTT.